The 15 T cell receptor beta chains in this list originate from one sample, sequenced in a study of shared clonotypes between healthy human individuals. Sequencing used immunoSEQ multiplex PCR; TCRdb keeps in-frame clones, though not all of them. In the table there are approximately 2.5 million clones, 85% to 95% of which are singletons. Specimen: naive CD4+ T cells sorted from blood. This sample's subset: CD45RA+ positively selected. The receptors come from a young man in good health.

The chain couples TRBV6-5 to TRBJ2-3, with 8 bases that match TRBD2. This CDR3 spans 15 amino acids. The V segment lost 6 bases and the J segment 4 bases; nucleotides outside the gene matches: 9. The germline CDR1 and CDR2 sequences are MNHEY and SVGAGI. The CDR3: CASSPLGAGADTQYF. The DNA of the CDR3 is TGTGCCAGCAGCCCCCTGGGAGCGGGAGCAGATACGCAGTATTTT.

The J gene is TRBJ2-3, the V gene TRBV7-9; D might be TRBD1 or TRBD2, each matching 5 bases. Germline lookup yields CDR1 SEHNR and CDR2 FQNEAQ (reference sequence). The CDR3 loop spans 16 amino acids. Trimming took off 4 bases at V and 2 bases at J, with 16 bases between the two ends. Here the CDR3 reads CASSSKQRGITDTQYF. CDR3 sequence (DNA): TGTGCCAGCAGCTCCAAGCAGAGGGGCATCACAGATACGCAGTATTTT.

The CDR3 region is CASTGDRGYNQPQHF. In DNA form, the CDR3 reads TGTGCCAGCACGGGGGACAGGGGCTACAATCAGCCCCAGCATTTT. The chain has TRBV6-1 and TRBJ1-5, with 10 bases that match TRBD1. Germline CDR1 MNHNS, CDR2 SASEGT. CDR3 size: 15 residues. The junction had 6 bases not matched to a gene; V was cut back by 7 bases and J by 3 bases.

This clone was recorded only once. This sequence joins TRBV7-2 and TRBJ1-4, with D maybe TRBD1 (6 bases). The CDR3 is 14 residues long. Trimming pared 8 bases from V and 3 bases from J, leaving 13 bases between. The germline V gene has CDR1 SGHTA and CDR2 FQGNSA. The CDR3 DNA follows: TGTGCCAGCGGGCTGGACAGCTCTAATGAAAAACTGTTTTTT. Its protein product is CASGLDSSNEKLFF.

Worth noting for this clone: The sample carries other DNA sequences with the same CDR3. The chain is built from TRBV2 and TRBJ2-3, with TRBD1 identical over 7 bases. Per germline, CDR1 SNHLY and CDR2 FYNNEI. V dropped 1 base and J dropped 3; count of bases not matched to a gene: 4. CDR3 size: 15 residues. The CDR3 loop is CASSEGQGRTDTQYF. The CDR3 coding sequence is TGTGCCAGCAGTGAAGGACAGGGTAGGACAGATACGCAGTATTTT.

This clone was observed a few times. V gene TRBV19 combines with J gene TRBJ2-2, with no clear D. Trimming took 6 bases from V and 4 from J, leaving 12 bases between them. CDR1 is LNHDA and CDR2 is SQIVND in the germline V gene (reference sequence). The CDR3 sequence is 14 residues long. The CDR3 reads CASSEPGPTGELFF. The DNA for the CDR3 is TGTGCCAGTAGCGAGCCCGGTCCCACCGGGGAGCTGTTTTTT.

The V gene is TRBV21-1, the J gene TRBJ2-5; no check of the table's D call, TRBD2, against the DNA was made. TRBV21-1 is listed as a pseudogene. This CDR3 has 17 residues. CDR3: CASSTIRASEWVETQYF. The DNA of the CDR3 is TGTGCCAGCAGCACTATTAGGGCTAGCGAGTGGGTGGAGACCCAGTACTTC.

The chain combines TRBV15 with TRBJ2-5; no firm D call. This CDR3 is 14 amino acids long. Between the trimmed V and J ends, which lost 1 base and 1 base, there was a span of 7 bases. Germline CDR1 reads LNHNV; CDR2 reads YYDKDF (reference sequence). The CDR3 region is CATSRGGPQETQYF. The CDR3 DNA reads as TGTGCCACCAGCAGAGGGGGTCCCCAAGAGACCCAGTACTTC.

This rearrangement joins TRBV7-2 to TRBJ1-1; no definite D call. Germline values: CDR1 SGHTA, CDR2 FQGNSA. Trimming pared 2 bases from V and 7 bases from J, leaving 14 bases between. This CDR3 is built from 14 residues. CDR3 DNA sequence: TGTGCCAGCAGCTTAAGGGCGAAGGTCGGTGAAGCTTTCTTT. Translation gives CASSLRAKVGEAFF. The variable domain in full, completed from reference TRBV7-2 and TRBJ1-1, reads GAGVSQSPSNKVTEKGKDVELRCDPISGHTALYWYRQSLGQGLEFLIYFQGNSAPDKSGLPSDRFSAERTGGSVSTLTIQRTQQEDSAVYLCASSLRAKVGEAFFGQGTRLTVV.

This clone was seen only once. The rearrangement joins TRBV18 to TRBJ1-4, with D possibly matching TRBD1 (6 bases). The germline gives CDR1 KGHSH, CDR2 LQKENI. CDR3 length: 15 amino acids. V was clipped by 0 bases and J by 13 bases, with 18 bases between them. The CDR3 loop is CASSPPSIGTSGLFF. The CDR3 DNA reads TGTGCCAGCTCACCACCGTCAATCGGGACATCAGGACTGTTTTTT.

V gene TRBV5-4 combines with J gene TRBJ2-7; 10 bases align to TRBD1. The trim removed 2 bases at V and 4 bases at J, leaving 3 bases unmatched. CDR3 length: 14 residues. The germline CDR1 and CDR2 sequences are SGHNT and YYREEE (reference sequence). CDR3 protein: CASSFRDRGYEQYF. The CDR3 DNA reads as TGTGCCAGCAGCTTTAGGGACAGGGGTTACGAGCAGTACTTC.

V usage is TRBV29-1 and J usage is TRBJ2-5, with 12 bases lining up with TRBD1. The tail of the sequence fits TRBJ2-7 better, so the J call may be wrong. The CDR3 covers 16 residues. From germline, CDR1 is SQVTM and CDR2 ANQGSEA. DNA of the CDR3: TGCAGCGTGGCCGGGACAGGGGGCGCAGGCTCCTACGAGCAGTACTTC. Translation gives CSVAGTGGAGSYEQYF.

V is TRBV10-1 and J is TRBJ2-5; D not certain. Germline lookup yields CDR1 WNHNN and CDR2 SYGVQD (reference sequence). The CDR3 is 17 residues long. V shed 2 bases and J shed 2 bases, with 18 bases lying between them. The DNA for the CDR3 is TGCGCCAGCAGTGAGATAGGACCGGAGAAAGTACAAGAGACCCAGTACTTC. Translating gives CASSEIGPEKVQETQYF.

This clone was recorded once. Other DNA sequences of this sample code for an identical CDR3. CDR3 in DNA: TGTGCCAGCAGCTCCCGACTAGCGGGAGGTGGCAATGAGCAGTTCTTC. Translated, it gives CASSSRLAGGGNEQFF. The V call is TRBV7-2, the J call TRBJ2-1, with 13 bases that match TRBD2. Germline V gene lookup returns CDR1 SGHTA and CDR2 FQGNSA. The CDR3 loop spans 16 amino acids. Trimming removed 4 bases from V and 6 bases from J; junction bases left unmatched: 6.

A remark on this clone: The sample carries other DNA sequences with the same CDR3. This rearrangement joins TRBV27 to TRBJ1-3; unclear D gene. The CDR3 extends over 13 amino acids. Germline V gene sequence: CDR1 MNHEY, CDR2 SMNVEV (reference sequence). V shed 8 bases and J shed 0 bases, with 8 bases lying between them. The CDR3 nucleotides are TGTGCCAGCTCCCGAATCTCTGGAAACACCATATATTTT. Translated: CASSRISGNTIYF.